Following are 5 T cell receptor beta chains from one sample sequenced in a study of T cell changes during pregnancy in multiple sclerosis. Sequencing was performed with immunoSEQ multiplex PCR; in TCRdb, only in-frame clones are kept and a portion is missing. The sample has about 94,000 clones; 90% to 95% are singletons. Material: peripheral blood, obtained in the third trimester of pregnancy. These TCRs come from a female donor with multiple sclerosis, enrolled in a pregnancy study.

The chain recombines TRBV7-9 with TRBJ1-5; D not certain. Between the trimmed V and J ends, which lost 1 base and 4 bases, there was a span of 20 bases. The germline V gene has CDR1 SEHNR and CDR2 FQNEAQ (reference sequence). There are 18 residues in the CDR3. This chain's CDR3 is CASSLGLGGQAWNQPQHF. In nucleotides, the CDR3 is TGTGCCAGCAGCTTAGGTTTGGGTGGTCAGGCGTGGAATCAGCCCCAGCATTTT.

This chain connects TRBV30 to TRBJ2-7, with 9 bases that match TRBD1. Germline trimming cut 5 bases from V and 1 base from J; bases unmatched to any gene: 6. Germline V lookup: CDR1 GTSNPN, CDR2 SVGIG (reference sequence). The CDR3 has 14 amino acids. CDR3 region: CAWGGQGTSYEQYF. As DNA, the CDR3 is TGTGCCTGGGGGGGACAGGGAACATCCTACGAGCAGTACTTC.

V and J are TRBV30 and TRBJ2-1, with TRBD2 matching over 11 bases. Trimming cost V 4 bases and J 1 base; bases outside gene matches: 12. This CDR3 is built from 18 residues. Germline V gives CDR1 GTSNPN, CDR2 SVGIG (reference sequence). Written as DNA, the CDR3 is TGTGCCTGGATGGGCGGGCTAGCGGGAGGACCGTCCTACAATGAGCAGTTCTTC. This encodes CAWMGGLAGGPSYNEQFF. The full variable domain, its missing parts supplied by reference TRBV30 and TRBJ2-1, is SQTIHQWPATLVQPVGSPLSLECTVEGTSNPNLYWYRQAAGRGLQLLFYSVGIGQISSEVPQNLSASRPQDRQFILSSKKLLLSDSGFYLCAWMGGLAGGPSYNEQFFGPGTRLTVL.

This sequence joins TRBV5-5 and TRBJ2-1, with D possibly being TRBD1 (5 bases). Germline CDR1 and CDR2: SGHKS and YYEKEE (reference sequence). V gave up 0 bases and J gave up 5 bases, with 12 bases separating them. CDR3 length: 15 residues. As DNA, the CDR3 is TGTGCCAGCAGCTTGGCGTTGGGGCAGAACAATGAGCAGTTCTTC. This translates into CASSLALGQNNEQFF. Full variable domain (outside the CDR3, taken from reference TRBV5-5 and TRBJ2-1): DAGVTQSPTHLIKTRGQQVTLRCSPISGHKSVSWYQQVLGQGPQFIFQYYEKEERGRGNFPDRFSARQFPNYSSELNVNALLLGDSALYLCASSLALGQNNEQFFGPGTRLTVL.

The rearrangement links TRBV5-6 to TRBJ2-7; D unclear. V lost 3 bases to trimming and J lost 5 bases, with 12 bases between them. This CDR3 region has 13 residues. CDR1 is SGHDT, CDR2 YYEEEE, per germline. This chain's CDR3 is CASSSPTADEQYF. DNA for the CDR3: TGTGCCAGCAGCTCCCCTACCGCGGACGAGCAGTACTTC.